The clone carrying this T cell receptor beta chain is termed medium-sized. Its matching antigen is unknown. Unique molecular identifiers were incorporated into the prepared TCRbeta library. MiXCR was run by TCRdb on the PCR reads, yielding one entry per CDR3 protein. The table lists some 5,100 distinct CDR3 sequences, 7.3% of them singletons. These data originate in a study of T-cell reconstitution after alpha-beta-depleted transplantation in children. Findings and limits, study-wide: Newly made T cells mostly supplied T-cell counts and diversity one year after transplant. Surviving recipient T cells and thymic progenitors accounted for the high day-60 TCRbeta diversity observed in some patients. Reportedly, roughly two months post-transplant, alpha-beta T cells arose from several hundred expanded graft clones.

The V and J ends lost 6 bases and 10 bases respectively, with 13 bases between them. The CDR3 sequence is 11 residues long. Germline V gives CDR1 DFQATT, CDR2 SNEGSKA (reference sequence). The chain joins TRBV20-1 to TRBJ2-1; no definite D call. Sequenced here: PBMCs, mostly from graft donor cells, sampled 60 days after TCRalphabeta/CD19-depleted stem cell transplant. The clonotype was recovered from a boy less than two years old who had a stem cell transplant for SCID, so the T cells may come from the graft donor. CDR3 sequence (DNA): TGCAGTGCGGCATACAATAGGGAGCAGTTCTTC. This codes for CSAAYNREQFF.